This T cell receptor beta chain was captured by sequencing in a study of T-cell memory formation after mild COVID-19. Findings and limits, study-wide: CD4+ contracting clones lay mainly in CM and EM, CD8+ ones in EMRA. In pre-infection memory, a portion of responding clones appeared, which suggested that cross-reactive memory joined.

This clonotype appeared a few times. Antigen specificity is unknown. Amplification by 5'RACE using constant-segment primers produced TCR alpha and TCR beta cDNA libraries that carried sample barcodes and UMIs. TCRdb passed the 5' RACE reads through MiXCR, listing each CDR3 protein once. The data show 200,000 to 250,000 distinct CDR3 sequences, 16% seen once. This CDR3 comprises 15 residues. Germline values: CDR1 SGHTA, CDR2 FQGNSA. The germline V and J ends were trimmed by 5 bases and 0 bases, with 14 bases remaining between them. Material: PBMCs or a T cell subset sorted from them (not recorded which). The receptor comes from a man younger than 35 who had mild COVID-19 (a few samples of this study predate the infection). Cell type and time point are not known. The chain recombines TRBV7-2 with TRBJ2-7, with D perhaps matching TRBD2 (6 bases). The CDR3 bases are TGTGCCAGCAGCAGACCCCGGGGGAGCTCCTACGAGCAGTACTTC. Translating it yields CASSRPRGSSYEQYF.